This TCR beta chain originates from a study of OX40 agonist ivuxolimab in advanced cancers. On the study more broadly: Prior checkpoint blockade (anti-PD-1, anti-PD-L1 or anti-CTLA-4) was permitted; around 39% had it.

The method was immunoSEQ multiplex PCR; TCRdb's version includes in-frame clones alone and lacks a portion of them. The data contain 77,000 or so clones, approximately 92% of them singletons. This CDR3 has 15 amino acids. Per the germline V gene, CDR1 is SGHAT and CDR2 is FQDESV (reference sequence). Trimming pared 5 bases from V and 0 bases from J, leaving 14 bases between. The chain joins TRBV11-1 to TRBJ2-7; D might be TRBD1 or TRBD2, each matching 5 bases. The TCR comes from an adult with an advanced solid tumor such as melanoma, head and neck, liver or kidney cancer. The material sequenced was CD4+ or CD8+ T cells sorted from blood, taken in a trial of the OX40 agonist ivuxolimab. The CDR3 region has the DNA TGTGCCAGCAGCCAATCTACAGGACTCTCCTACGAGCAGTACTTC. This codes for CASSQSTGLSYEQYF.